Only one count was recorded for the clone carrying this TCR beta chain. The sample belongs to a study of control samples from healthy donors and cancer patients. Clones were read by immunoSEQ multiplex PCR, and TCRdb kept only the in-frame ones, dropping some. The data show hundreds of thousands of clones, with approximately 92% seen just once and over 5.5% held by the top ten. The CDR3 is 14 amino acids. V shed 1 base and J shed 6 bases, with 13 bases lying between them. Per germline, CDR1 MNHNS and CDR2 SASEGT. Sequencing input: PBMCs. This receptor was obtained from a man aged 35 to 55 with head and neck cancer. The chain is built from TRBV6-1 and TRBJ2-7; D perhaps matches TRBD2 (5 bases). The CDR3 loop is CASSEGTDGREQYF. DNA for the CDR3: TGTGCCAGCAGTGAAGGGACTGACGGACGCGAGCAGTACTTC.